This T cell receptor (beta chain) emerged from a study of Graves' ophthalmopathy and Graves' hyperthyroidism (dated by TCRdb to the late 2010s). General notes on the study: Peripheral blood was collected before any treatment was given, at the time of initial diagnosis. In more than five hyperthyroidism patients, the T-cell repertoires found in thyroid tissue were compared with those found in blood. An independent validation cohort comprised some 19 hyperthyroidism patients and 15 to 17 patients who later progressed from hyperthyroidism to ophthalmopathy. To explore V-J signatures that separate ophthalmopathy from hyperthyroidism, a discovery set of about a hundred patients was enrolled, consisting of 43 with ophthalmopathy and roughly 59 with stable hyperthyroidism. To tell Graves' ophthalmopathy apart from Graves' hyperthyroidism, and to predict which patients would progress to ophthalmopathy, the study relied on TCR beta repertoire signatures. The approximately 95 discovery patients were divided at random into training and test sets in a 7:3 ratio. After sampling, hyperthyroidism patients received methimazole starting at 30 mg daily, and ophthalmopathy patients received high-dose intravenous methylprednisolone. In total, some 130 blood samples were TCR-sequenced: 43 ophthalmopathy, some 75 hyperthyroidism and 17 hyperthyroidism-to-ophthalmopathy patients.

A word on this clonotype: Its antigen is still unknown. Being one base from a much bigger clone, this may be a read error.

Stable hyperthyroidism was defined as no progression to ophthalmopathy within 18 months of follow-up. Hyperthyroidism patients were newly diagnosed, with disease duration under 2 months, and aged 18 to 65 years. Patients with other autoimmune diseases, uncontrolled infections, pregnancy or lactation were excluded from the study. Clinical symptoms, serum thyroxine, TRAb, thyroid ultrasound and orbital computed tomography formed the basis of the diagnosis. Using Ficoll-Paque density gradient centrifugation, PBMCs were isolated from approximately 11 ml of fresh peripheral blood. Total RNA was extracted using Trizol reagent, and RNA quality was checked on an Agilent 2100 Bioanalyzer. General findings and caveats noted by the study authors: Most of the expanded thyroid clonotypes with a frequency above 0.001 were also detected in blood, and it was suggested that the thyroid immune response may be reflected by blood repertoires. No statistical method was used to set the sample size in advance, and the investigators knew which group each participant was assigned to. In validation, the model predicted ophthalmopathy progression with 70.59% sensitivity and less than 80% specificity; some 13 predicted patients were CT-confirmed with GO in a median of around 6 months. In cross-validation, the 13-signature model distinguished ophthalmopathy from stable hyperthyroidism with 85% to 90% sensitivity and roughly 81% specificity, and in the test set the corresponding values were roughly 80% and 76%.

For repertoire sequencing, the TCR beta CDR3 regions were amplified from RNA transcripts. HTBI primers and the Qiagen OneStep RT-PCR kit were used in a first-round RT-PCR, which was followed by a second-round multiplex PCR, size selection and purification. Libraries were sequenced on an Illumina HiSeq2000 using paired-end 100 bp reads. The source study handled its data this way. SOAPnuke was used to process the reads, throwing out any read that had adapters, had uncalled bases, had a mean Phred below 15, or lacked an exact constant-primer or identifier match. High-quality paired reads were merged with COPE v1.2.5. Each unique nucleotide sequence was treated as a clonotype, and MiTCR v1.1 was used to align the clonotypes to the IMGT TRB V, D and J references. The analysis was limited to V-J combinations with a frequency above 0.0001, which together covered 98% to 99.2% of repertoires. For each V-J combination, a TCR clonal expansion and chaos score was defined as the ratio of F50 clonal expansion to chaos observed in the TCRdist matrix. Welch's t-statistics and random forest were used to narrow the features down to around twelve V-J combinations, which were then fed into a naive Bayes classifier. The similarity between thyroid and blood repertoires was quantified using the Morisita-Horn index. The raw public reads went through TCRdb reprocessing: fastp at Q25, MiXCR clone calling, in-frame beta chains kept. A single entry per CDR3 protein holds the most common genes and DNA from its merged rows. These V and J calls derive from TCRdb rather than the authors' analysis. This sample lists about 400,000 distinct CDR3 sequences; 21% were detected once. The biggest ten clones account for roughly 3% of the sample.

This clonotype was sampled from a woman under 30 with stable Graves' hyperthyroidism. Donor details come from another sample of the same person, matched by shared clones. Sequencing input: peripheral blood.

The DNA is as follows: TGCGCCAGCAGCCGGGACAGTGGGCTCGACGAGCAGTACTTC. Translated, it reads CASSRDSGLDEQYF. This chain is built from TRBV4-3 and TRBJ2-7; TRBD1 agrees with 7 junctional bases. From V the trimming removes 4 bases and from J it removes 5 bases, while the gene matches leave 8 bases of the junction unaccounted for. Taken from cysteine to phenylalanine, the CDR3 has 14 residues. Only the CDR3 portion is preserved as DNA: 42 bases, with reading frame beginning at the first base. For CDR1 and CDR2, the germline V gene lists LGHNA and YSLEER.